One sample yielded the 4 T cell receptor beta chains listed below, sequenced in a study of CD8+CD57+ T cells in acquired aplastic anemia (dated by TCRdb to the late 2010s). Patients chosen for sequencing had shown expansion of CD8+CD57+ cells by flow cytometry. Sequencing was performed on an Illumina HiSeq 2000. Genomic DNA was used as template for profiling of TCR beta VDJ combinations and CDR3 sequences. The public reads were reprocessed in TCRdb via fastp at Q25 and MiXCR, keeping in-frame beta chains. Rows with a matching CDR3 protein are joined into one entry that keeps the most common DNA and genes. Present in this sample are approximately 160,000 distinct CDR3 sequences, approximately 44% of which were seen just once. The top ten clonotypes cover 3.2% of the sample. The sequenced sample consisted of sorted CD4+, CD8+, or CD8+CD57+ T cells (not recorded which) from PBMCs. The receptors were sampled from a human donor with aplastic anemia.

The V and J genes are TRBV10-3 and TRBJ2-7, with D possibly being TRBD1 (6 bases). There are 12 residues in the CDR3. The V gene lost 10 bases and the J gene lost 2 bases, with 12 bases spanning the gap. The V gene's germline CDR1 is ENHRY and CDR2 SYGVKD. In DNA form, the CDR3 reads TGTGCCAGCTCGGACAGTCCCTACGAGCAGTACTTC. This encodes CASSDSPYEQYF.

This clonotype was recorded many times. The V gene is TRBV4-3, the J gene TRBJ2-3; D remains unclear. Trimming cost V 1 base and J 1 base, with 15 bases left between them. The length of the CDR3 is 17 residues. Germline CDR1 and CDR2: LGHNA and YSLEER. In nucleotides, the CDR3 is TGCGCCAGCAGCCAAGGGTCTGGCGTCGAACGCACAGATACGCAGTATTTT. Translating gives CASSQGSGVERTDTQYF.

This clonotype was counted at least ten times. The rearrangement joins TRBV19 to TRBJ1-5; D is perhaps TRBD1 (6 bases). Germline V gives CDR1 LNHDA, CDR2 SQIVND (reference sequence). V was shortened by 5 bases and J by 1 base, with 18 bases between the two germline ends. The CDR3 has 17 residues. DNA for the CDR3: TGTGCCAGTAGTCTCCGGAGGGGGATGGTGAGCAATCAGCCCCAGCATTTT. Protein: CASSLRRGMVSNQPQHF.

This clonotype was found a few times. V is TRBV20-1 and J is TRBJ1-2, with a tentative D call TRBD1 (6 bases). Germline-derived CDR1 and CDR2 are DFQATT and SNEGSKA (reference sequence). The CDR3 spans 16 residues. V lost 0 bases, J lost 1 base, and 15 bases lay in between. CDR3 protein: CSARDITGQFNYGYTF. The CDR3, as DNA: TGCAGTGCTAGAGACATCACCGGACAGTTTAACTATGGCTACACCTTC.